These 27 T cell receptor beta chains were all obtained from the same sample, sequenced in a study of OX40 agonist ivuxolimab in advanced cancers. Sequencing used immunoSEQ multiplex PCR; TCRdb keeps in-frame clones, though not all of them. The data show about 46,000 clones, about 88% seen once. This material consisted of CD4+ or CD8+ T cells sorted from blood, taken in a trial of the OX40 agonist ivuxolimab. These TCRs come from an adult with an advanced solid tumor such as melanoma, head and neck, liver or kidney cancer.

This clone showed up just once. The chain uses TRBV14 and TRBJ2-7, with 7 bases aligning to TRBD1. From germline, CDR1 is SGHDN and CDR2 FVKESK. The V and J ends lost 1 base and 6 bases, in that order; junction bases with no gene match: 12. The CDR3 covers 16 residues. As DNA, the CDR3 is TGTGCCAGCAGCCAAGCCCCTATCGACAGGGCAGGCGAGCAGTACTTC. This sequence encodes CASSQAPIDRAGEQYF.

This clone was recorded a few times. V usage is TRBV30 and J usage is TRBJ2-3, with 7 bases lining up with TRBD1. Germline CDR1 and CDR2: GTSNPN and SVGIG (reference sequence). J gave up 3 bases and V 5 bases, and 8 bases lay outside the gene matches. The CDR3 is made up of 14 amino acids. The CDR3 region has the DNA TGTGCCTGGGGACAGGAACAACTAACAGATACGCAGTATTTT. It encodes CAWGQEQLTDTQYF.

This sequence joins TRBV5-1 and TRBJ2-7; TRBD1 agrees at 8 bases. CDR3 length equals 14 residues. In germline, CDR1 is SGHRS, CDR2 YFSETQ. V shed 0 bases, J shed 6 bases, and the junction held 5 bases outside the gene matches. This CDR3 is CASSLGQGFSEQYF. The DNA of the CDR3 is TGCGCCAGCAGCTTGGGACAGGGGTTTTCCGAGCAGTACTTC.

The chain joins TRBV9 to TRBJ2-3, with D unclear. The V gene lost 5 bases and the J gene lost 7 bases, with 14 bases spanning the gap. In germline, CDR1 is SGDLS, CDR2 YYNGEE. The CDR3 totals 13 residues. The CDR3 reads CASSRPTSNTQYF. The CDR3 coding sequence is TGTGCCAGCAGTAGGCCCACCAGCAATACGCAGTATTTT.

CDR3 amino acids: CSVEGRVQETQYF. CDR3 bases: TGCAGCGTTGAAGGCAGGGTCCAAGAGACCCAGTACTTC. The chain is built from TRBV29-1 and TRBJ2-5, with D perhaps matching TRBD1 (5 bases). Germline V CDR1 and CDR2: SQVTM, ANQGSEA. The CDR3 has 13 residues. V gave up 1 base and J gave up 1 base, with 7 bases separating them.

This rearrangement joins TRBV13 to TRBJ2-7; 7 nucleotides align to TRBD2. V lost 1 base and J lost 0; bases outside the gene matches: 3. CDR3 length equals 15 residues. CDR1 and CDR2 (germline): PRHDT, FYEKMQ (reference sequence). CDR3 region: CASSLAGRPSYEQYF. The DNA for the CDR3 is TGTGCCAGCAGCTTAGCCGGGAGGCCCTCCTACGAGCAGTACTTC.

The chain uses TRBV7-2 and TRBJ2-5; D unclear. This CDR3 has 13 amino acids. The germline V gene encodes CDR1 SGHTA and CDR2 FQGNSA. V was trimmed by 5 bases and J by 6 bases, leaving 13 bases between them. The CDR3 is CASSMTRWQTQYF. In DNA, the CDR3 is TGTGCCAGCAGCATGACTCGATGGCAGACCCAGTACTTC.

The chain employs TRBV5-6 and TRBJ2-1; perhaps TRBD2 as D (6 bases). V lost 5 bases and J 7 bases, leaving 13 bases between the germline ends. The CDR3 contains 13 residues. Germline V CDR1 and CDR2: SGHDT, YYEEEE. This CDR3 reads CASRFRAGNEQFF. The CDR3 DNA is TGTGCCAGCAGATTCAGGGCGGGAAATGAGCAGTTCTTC.

The V call is TRBV2, the J call TRBJ2-5; the D gene is possibly TRBD1 (5 bases). V shed 3 bases and J shed 2 bases, with 16 bases lying between them. In germline, CDR1 is SNHLY, CDR2 FYNNEI. The CDR3 has 16 amino acids. The CDR3 sequence: CASSDMGFGAQETQYF. DNA for the CDR3: TGTGCCAGCAGTGACATGGGGTTTGGGGCACAAGAGACCCAGTACTTC.

The rearrangement uses TRBV19 and TRBJ2-3, with 7 bases matching TRBD2. CDR3 length equals 15 residues. Unmatched junction bases numbered 9, after V lost 5 bases and J lost 4 bases. Germline CDR1 and CDR2: LNHDA and SQIVND (reference sequence). The CDR3 sequence is CASSQGGSGADTQYF. CDR3 bases: TGTGCCAGTAGTCAAGGCGGGAGTGGGGCAGATACGCAGTATTTT.

The V gene is TRBV19, the J gene TRBJ2-7; 7 bases line up with TRBD1. Germline CDR1 is LNHDA and CDR2 is SQIVND (reference sequence). V lost 5 bases to trimming and J lost 2 bases; unmatched junction nucleotides: 6. CDR3 length equals 14 residues. The CDR3 DNA reads TGTGCCAGTAGTCGAGGGGGCTCGGCCTACGAGCAGTACTTC. It codes for CASSRGGSAYEQYF.

Only one count was recorded for this clone. The J gene is TRBJ2-1, the V gene TRBV9, with TRBD1 matching over 7 bases. This CDR3 is 16 amino acids long. Germline loops: CDR1 SGDLS, CDR2 YYNGEE. V shed 3 bases and J 6 bases; nucleotides not matched to a gene: 12. CDR3 sequence: CASSAQTGFRFNEQFF. In nucleotides, the CDR3 is TGTGCCAGCAGCGCCCAGACAGGGTTTCGATTCAATGAGCAGTTCTTC.

The gene calls are TRBV5-1 and TRBJ2-2, with 8 nucleotides matching TRBD1. The V segment lost 0 bases and the J segment 1 base; nucleotides outside the gene matches: 2. The CDR3 length is 16 residues. CDR1 and CDR2 from the germline V gene are SGHRS and YFSETQ. CDR3 DNA: TGCGCCAGCAGCTTGGCGACAGGGGTGAACACCGGGGAGCTGTTTTTT. It encodes CASSLATGVNTGELFF.

The chain recombines TRBV2 with TRBJ1-2; D might be TRBD1 (6 bases). V lost 6 bases, J lost 6 bases, and 11 bases lay in between. From germline, CDR1 is SNHLY and CDR2 FYNNEI. The CDR3 is made up of 12 amino acids. The CDR3 spells CASSQGQDGYTF. The CDR3 coding sequence is TGTGCCAGCAGCCAGGGGCAGGATGGCTACACCTTC.

This chain joins TRBV30 and TRBJ1-1; D is unresolved. This CDR3 has 12 amino acids. Germline V lookup: CDR1 GTSNPN, CDR2 SVGIG (reference sequence). Trimming removed 1 base at V and 1 base at J, with 4 bases between. This chain's CDR3 is CAWSEPNTEAFF. For the CDR3, the DNA is TGTGCCTGGAGTGAACCGAACACTGAAGCTTTCTTT.

V and J are TRBV19 and TRBJ2-7, with TRBD1 as a possible D gene (5 bases). Germline V gene lookup returns CDR1 LNHDA and CDR2 SQIVND (reference sequence). Trimming left V 4 bases short and J 0 bases short, with 13 bases between. CDR3 length: 15 residues. The CDR3 DNA reads as TGTGCCAGTAGTAAAACAAAGACAGTCTCCTACGAGCAGTACTTC. As protein: CASSKTKTVSYEQYF.

V usage is TRBV7-9 and J usage is TRBJ2-7; TRBD2 matches at 11 bases. The junction had 6 bases not matched to a gene; V was cut back by 10 bases and J by 4 bases. Germline loops: CDR1 SEHNR, CDR2 FQNEAQ (reference sequence). This CDR3 is 13 amino acids long. The DNA for the CDR3 is TGTGCCACTATAACTAGCGGGAGTTACGAGCAGTACTTC. Protein product: CATITSGSYEQYF.

This chain connects TRBV30 to TRBJ2-7, with 10 nucleotides matching TRBD2. Germline CDR1 GTSNPN, CDR2 SVGIG (reference sequence). V lost 4 bases and J lost 2; bases outside the gene matches: 5. This CDR3 comprises 14 residues. The DNA of the CDR3 is TGTGCCTGGACTAGCGGGAGACGCACCTACGAGCAGTACTTC. It translates to CAWTSGRRTYEQYF.

The CDR3 nucleotides are TGTGCCAGCAGTTACTCCGGGGCTGGAAACACCATATATTTT. Translated: CASSYSGAGNTIYF. The genes are TRBV6-5 and TRBJ1-3; D is unresolved. The V end was cut by 0 bases, the J end by 2 bases, with 5 bases between. The germline V gene encodes CDR1 MNHEY and CDR2 SVGAGI. CDR3 length: 14 amino acids.

The genes are TRBV6-4 and TRBJ2-7, with 7 positions matching TRBD2. V shed 3 bases and J 12 bases; nucleotides not matched to a gene: 14. The germline gives CDR1 MRHNA, CDR2 SNTAGT. This CDR3 comprises 14 residues. CDR3 sequence: CASSERTGSWGGYF. The CDR3 bases are TGTGCCAGCAGTGAGCGTACAGGCTCATGGGGGGGGTACTTC.

This chain connects TRBV7-9 to TRBJ2-5; 7 bases fit TRBD2. CDR1 SEHNR and CDR2 FQNEAQ come from the germline V gene (reference sequence). This CDR3 has 14 residues. Trimming at V came to 3 bases and at J to 4 bases, leaving 5 bases not matched to a gene. For the CDR3, the DNA is TGTGCCAGCAGCTTGACTAGCAAGAGAGAGACCCAGTACTTC. Its protein is CASSLTSKRETQYF.

J is TRBJ2-7 and V is TRBV27; 9 nucleotides agree with TRBD2. The CDR3 runs 15 residues. V was pared by 4 bases and J by 5 bases, with 9 bases of the junction left unmatched. Looked up from germline, CDR1 is MNHEY and CDR2 is SMNVEV (reference sequence). The CDR3 nucleotides are TGTGCCAGCAGTTCACCAAGCGGGAGGTCCAACGAGCAGTACTTC. Its protein product is CASSSPSGRSNEQYF.

The gene calls are TRBV28 and TRBJ2-7, with D perhaps TRBD2 (6 bases). Trimming took off 6 bases at V and 4 bases at J, with 19 bases between the two ends. The CDR3 sequence is 15 residues long. Germline values: CDR1 MDHEN, CDR2 SYDVKM. CDR3 in amino acids: CASSRRETRLYEQYF. For the CDR3, the DNA is TGTGCCAGCAGCCGTAGGGAGACTAGGCTTTACGAGCAGTACTTC. The full variable domain, rest sourced from reference TRBV28 and TRBJ2-7, is DVKVTQSSRYLVKRTGEKVFLECVQDMDHENMFWYRQDPGLGLRLIYFSYDVKMKEKGDIPEGYSVSREKKERFSLILESASTNQTSMYLCASSRRETRLYEQYFGPGTRLTVT.

The chain uses TRBV5-1 and TRBJ2-5; D is perhaps TRBD1 (6 bases). The DNA end favors TRBJ2-7, so the J call may be wrong. The V gene's germline CDR1 is SGHRS and CDR2 YFSETQ. The CDR3 extends over 13 amino acids. This chain's CDR3 is CASSYRTDYEQYF. As DNA, the CDR3 is TGCGCCAGCAGCTATCGGACAGATTACGAGCAGTACTTC.

V gene TRBV5-4 combines with J gene TRBJ1-6, with 9 bases lining up with TRBD1. V trimming: 1 base; J trimming: 9 bases; junction bases outside the gene matches: 2. CDR3 length: 14 residues. Looked up from germline, CDR1 is SGHNT and CDR2 is YYREEE (reference sequence). CDR3 in amino acids: CASSLTGGRSPLHF. The CDR3 bases are TGTGCCAGCAGCTTGACAGGGGGCCGTTCACCCCTCCACTTT.

This chain connects TRBV4-2 to TRBJ2-2; 10 bases map to TRBD2. The CDR3 has 18 amino acids. Germline loops: CDR1 LGHNA, CDR2 YNFKEQ. Unmatched junction bases numbered 5, after V lost 1 base and J lost 0 bases. The CDR3 DNA sequence: TGTGCCAGCAGCCAAGTGCCTAGCGGGGGCGCGAACACCGGGGAGCTGTTTTTT. Its translation is CASSQVPSGGANTGELFF.

This clone was detected only once. The V call is TRBV11-2, the J call TRBJ2-7, with 8 nucleotides matching TRBD2. The CDR3 runs 16 residues. The trim removed 3 bases at V and 0 bases at J, leaving 7 bases unmatched. The germline V gene has CDR1 SGHAT and CDR2 FQNNGV. CDR3 in DNA: TGTGCCAGCAGCTTGAGACTAGCGCCGAGCTCCTACGAGCAGTACTTC. Its translation is CASSLRLAPSSYEQYF.